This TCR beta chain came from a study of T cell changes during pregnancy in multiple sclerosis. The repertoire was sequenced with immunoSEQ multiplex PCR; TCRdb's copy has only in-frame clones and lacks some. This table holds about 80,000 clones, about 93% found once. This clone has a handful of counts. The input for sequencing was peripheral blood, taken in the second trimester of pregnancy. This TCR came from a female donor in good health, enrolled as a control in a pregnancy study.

The CDR3: CASSPYSSSYNEQFF. In DNA form, the CDR3 reads TGTGCCAGTAGTCCGTATTCGAGCTCCTACAATGAGCAGTTCTTC. The chain joins TRBV19 to TRBJ2-1; D gene uncertain. The V end was cut by 5 bases, the J end by 0 bases, with 11 bases between. CDR1 and CDR2 from the germline V gene are LNHDA and SQIVND (reference sequence). CDR3 length equals 15 residues.